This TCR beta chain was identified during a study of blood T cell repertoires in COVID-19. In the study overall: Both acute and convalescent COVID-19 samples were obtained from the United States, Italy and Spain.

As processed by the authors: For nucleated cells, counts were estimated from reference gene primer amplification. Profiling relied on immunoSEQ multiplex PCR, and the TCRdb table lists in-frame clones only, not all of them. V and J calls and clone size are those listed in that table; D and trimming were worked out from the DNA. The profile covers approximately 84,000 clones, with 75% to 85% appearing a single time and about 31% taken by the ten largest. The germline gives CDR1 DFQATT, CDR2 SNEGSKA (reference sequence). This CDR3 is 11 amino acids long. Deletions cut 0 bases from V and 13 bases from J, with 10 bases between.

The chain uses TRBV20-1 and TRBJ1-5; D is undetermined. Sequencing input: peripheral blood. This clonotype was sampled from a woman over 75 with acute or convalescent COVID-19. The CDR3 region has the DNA TGCAGTGCTAGAGATAGAGGGTTTCAGCATTTT. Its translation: CSARDRGFQHF.